This record concerns one T cell receptor beta chain sequence. Libraries were prepared by immunoSEQ multiplex PCR; TCRdb keeps only in-frame clonotypes and omits some of them. The sample includes 200,000 or so clones, about 88% of them seen just once. The data are from a study of blood T cell repertoires in COVID-19. The ends were cut back, 1 base at V and 1 base at J, with 7 bases in the middle. This CDR3 has 14 residues. Germline V gene data show CDR1 as SEHNR and CDR2 as FQNEAQ (reference sequence). V usage is TRBV7-9 and J usage is TRBJ1-1, with D perhaps TRBD1 (6 bases). Sample: peripheral blood. This receptor was taken from a man in his 70s with active or convalescent COVID-19. CDR3 loop: CASSLVDRNTEAFF. CDR3 nucleotide sequence: TGTGCCAGCAGCTTAGTGGACAGGAACACTGAAGCTTTCTTT. The entire variable domain, with the rest obtained from reference TRBV7-9 and TRBJ1-1, is as follows: DTGVSQNPRHKITKRGQNVTFRCDPISEHNRLYWYRQTLGQGPEFLTYFQNEAQLEKSRLLSDRFSAERPKGSFSTLEIQRTEQGDSAMYLCASSLVDRNTEAFFGQGTRLTVV.